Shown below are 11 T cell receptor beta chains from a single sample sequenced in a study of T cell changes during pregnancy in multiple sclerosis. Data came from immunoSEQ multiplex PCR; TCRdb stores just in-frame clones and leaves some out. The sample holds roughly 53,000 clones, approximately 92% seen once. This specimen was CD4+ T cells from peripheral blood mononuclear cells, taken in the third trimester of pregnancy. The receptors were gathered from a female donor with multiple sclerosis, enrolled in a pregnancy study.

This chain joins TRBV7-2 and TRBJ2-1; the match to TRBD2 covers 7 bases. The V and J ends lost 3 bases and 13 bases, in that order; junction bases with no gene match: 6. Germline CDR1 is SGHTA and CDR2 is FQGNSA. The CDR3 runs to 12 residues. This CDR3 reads CASSLWLGLQFF. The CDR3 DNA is TGTGCCAGCAGCTTGTGGCTGGGACTACAGTTCTTC.

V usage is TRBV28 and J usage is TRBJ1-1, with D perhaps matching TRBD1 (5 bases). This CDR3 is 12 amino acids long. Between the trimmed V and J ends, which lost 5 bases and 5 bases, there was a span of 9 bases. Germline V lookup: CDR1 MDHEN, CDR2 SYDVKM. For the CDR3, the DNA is TGTGCCAGCAGTCAAGGGGTAACTGAAGCTTTCTTT. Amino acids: CASSQGVTEAFF.

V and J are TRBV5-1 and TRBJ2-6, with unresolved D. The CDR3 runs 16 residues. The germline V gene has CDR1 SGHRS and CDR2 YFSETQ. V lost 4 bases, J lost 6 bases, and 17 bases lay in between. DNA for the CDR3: TGCGCCAGCAGCCTTACCCCGGCGGCCGCGGCCAACGTCCTGACTTTC. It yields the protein CASSLTPAAAANVLTF.

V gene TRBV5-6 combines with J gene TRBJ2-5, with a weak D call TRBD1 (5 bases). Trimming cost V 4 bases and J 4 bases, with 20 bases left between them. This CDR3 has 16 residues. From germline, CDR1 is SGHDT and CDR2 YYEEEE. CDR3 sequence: CASSIPWTIQGETQYF. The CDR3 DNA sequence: TGTGCCAGCAGCATCCCATGGACCATCCAGGGAGAGACCCAGTACTTC. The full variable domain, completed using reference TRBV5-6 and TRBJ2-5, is DAGVTQSPTHLIKTRGQQVTLRCSPKSGHDTVSWYQQALGQGPQFIFQYYEEEERQRGNFPDRFSGHQFPNYSSELNVNALLLGDSALYLCASSIPWTIQGETQYFGPGTRLLVL.

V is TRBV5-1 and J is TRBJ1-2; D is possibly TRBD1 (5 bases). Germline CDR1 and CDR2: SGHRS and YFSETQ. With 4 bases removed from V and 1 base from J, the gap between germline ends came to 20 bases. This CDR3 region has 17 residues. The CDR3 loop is CASSGGIDGRSNYGYTF. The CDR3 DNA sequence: TGCGCCAGCAGCGGGGGGATCGATGGCAGAAGTAACTATGGCTACACCTTC.

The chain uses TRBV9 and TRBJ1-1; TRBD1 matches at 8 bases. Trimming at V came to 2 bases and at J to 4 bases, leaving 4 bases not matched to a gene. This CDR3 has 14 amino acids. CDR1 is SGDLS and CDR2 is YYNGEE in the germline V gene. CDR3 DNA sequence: TGTGCCAGCAGCGTTAGGACAGGGAGCACTGAAGCTTTCTTT. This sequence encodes CASSVRTGSTEAFF.

The chain's CDR3 is CASSFGGARAKNIQYF. The CDR3 coding sequence is TGTGCCAGCAGTTTCGGGGGGGCACGGGCCAAAAACATTCAGTACTTC. The chain recombines TRBV27 with TRBJ2-4; TRBD2 aligns across 8 bases. Per the germline V gene, CDR1 is MNHEY and CDR2 is SMNVEV (reference sequence). This CDR3 region has 16 residues. The V segment lost 3 bases and the J segment 1 base; nucleotides outside the gene matches: 5.

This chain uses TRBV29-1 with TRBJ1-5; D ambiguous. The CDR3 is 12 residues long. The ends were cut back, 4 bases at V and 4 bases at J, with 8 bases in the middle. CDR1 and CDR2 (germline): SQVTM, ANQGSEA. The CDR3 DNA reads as TGCAGCGTTGGTTTTCATAATCAGCCCCAGCATTTT. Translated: CSVGFHNQPQHF.

The CDR3 reads CASRRGGGTETQYF. Written as DNA, the CDR3 is TGTGCCAGCAGAAGGGGTGGTGGTACGGAGACCCAGTACTTC. The genes are TRBV25-1 and TRBJ2-5; possible D gene TRBD1, 5 bases. Per the germline V gene, CDR1 is MGHDK and CDR2 is SYGVNS. The V and J ends lost 6 bases and 5 bases respectively, with 16 bases between them. CDR3 length equals 14 residues.

The CDR3 sequence is CASGRGPSYEQYF. CDR3 nucleotide sequence: TGCGCCAGCGGCAGGGGACCGTCCTACGAGCAGTACTTC. This rearrangement joins TRBV5-1 to TRBJ2-7, with D maybe TRBD1 (6 bases). The CDR3 is 13 residues long. V dropped 7 bases and J dropped 1 base, with 12 bases sitting between them. The germline V gene has CDR1 SGHRS and CDR2 YFSETQ.

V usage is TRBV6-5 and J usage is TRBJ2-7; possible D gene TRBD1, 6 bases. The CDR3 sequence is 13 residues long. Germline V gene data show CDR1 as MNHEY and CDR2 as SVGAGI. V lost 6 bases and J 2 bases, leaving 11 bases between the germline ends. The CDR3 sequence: CASRLTGTYEQYF. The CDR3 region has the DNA TGTGCCAGCAGACTGACAGGCACCTACGAGCAGTACTTC.